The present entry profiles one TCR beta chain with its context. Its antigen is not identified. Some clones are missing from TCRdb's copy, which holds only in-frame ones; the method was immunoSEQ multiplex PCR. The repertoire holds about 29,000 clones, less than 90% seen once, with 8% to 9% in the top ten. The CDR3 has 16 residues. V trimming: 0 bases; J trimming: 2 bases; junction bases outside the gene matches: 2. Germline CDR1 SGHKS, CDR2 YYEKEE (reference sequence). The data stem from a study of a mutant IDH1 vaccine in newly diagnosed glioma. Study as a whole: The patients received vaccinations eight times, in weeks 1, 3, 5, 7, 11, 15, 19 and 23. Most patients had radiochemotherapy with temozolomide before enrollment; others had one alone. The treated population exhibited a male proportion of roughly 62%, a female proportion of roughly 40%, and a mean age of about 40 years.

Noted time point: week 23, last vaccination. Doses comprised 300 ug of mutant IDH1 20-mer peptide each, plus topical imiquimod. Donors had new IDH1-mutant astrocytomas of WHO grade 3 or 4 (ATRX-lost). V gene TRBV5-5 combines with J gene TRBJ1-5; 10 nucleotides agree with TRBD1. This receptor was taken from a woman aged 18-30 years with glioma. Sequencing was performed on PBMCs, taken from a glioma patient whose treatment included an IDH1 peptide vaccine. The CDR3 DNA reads TGTGCCAGCAGCTTGGATGGGACAGGGGGCAATCAGCCCCAGCATTTT. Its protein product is CASSLDGTGGNQPQHF. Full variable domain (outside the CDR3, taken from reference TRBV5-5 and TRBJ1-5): DAGVTQSPTHLIKTRGQQVTLRCSPISGHKSVSWYQQVLGQGPQFIFQYYEKEERGRGNFPDRFSARQFPNYSSELNVNALLLGDSALYLCASSLDGTGGNQPQHFGDGTRLSIL.